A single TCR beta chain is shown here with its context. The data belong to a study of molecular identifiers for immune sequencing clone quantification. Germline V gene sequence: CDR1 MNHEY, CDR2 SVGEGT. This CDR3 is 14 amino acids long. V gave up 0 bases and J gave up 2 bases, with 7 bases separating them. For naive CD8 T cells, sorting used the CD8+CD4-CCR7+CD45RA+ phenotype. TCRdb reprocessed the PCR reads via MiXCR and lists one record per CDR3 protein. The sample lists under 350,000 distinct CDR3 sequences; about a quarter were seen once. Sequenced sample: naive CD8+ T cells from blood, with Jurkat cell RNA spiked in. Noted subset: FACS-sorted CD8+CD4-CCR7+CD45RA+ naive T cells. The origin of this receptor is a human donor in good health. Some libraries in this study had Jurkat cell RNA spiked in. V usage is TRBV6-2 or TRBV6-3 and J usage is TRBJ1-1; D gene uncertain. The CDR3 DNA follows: TGTGCCAGCAGTTACTCGATTGTTAACACTGAAGCTTTCTTT. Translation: CASSYSIVNTEAFF.